The present TCR beta chain was sequenced within a study of blood T cell repertoires in COVID-19. Assay: immunoSEQ multiplex PCR; the TCRdb copy retains only in-frame clones and omits some. This table has around 200,000 clones, less than 90% appearing once. The CDR3 is 15 amino acids. The V and J ends lost 2 bases and 7 bases, in that order; junction bases with no gene match: 8. Germline V lookup: CDR1 LNHNV, CDR2 YYDKDF (reference sequence). The material sequenced was peripheral blood. The receptor comes from a man aged 70 or older with active or convalescent COVID-19. The chain recombines TRBV15 with TRBJ2-7, with TRBD1 identical over 10 bases. In nucleotides, the CDR3 is TGTGCCACCAGCAGATCCCGACAGGGGGCGGGGGAGCAGTACTTC. Amino acids: CATSRSRQGAGEQYF.